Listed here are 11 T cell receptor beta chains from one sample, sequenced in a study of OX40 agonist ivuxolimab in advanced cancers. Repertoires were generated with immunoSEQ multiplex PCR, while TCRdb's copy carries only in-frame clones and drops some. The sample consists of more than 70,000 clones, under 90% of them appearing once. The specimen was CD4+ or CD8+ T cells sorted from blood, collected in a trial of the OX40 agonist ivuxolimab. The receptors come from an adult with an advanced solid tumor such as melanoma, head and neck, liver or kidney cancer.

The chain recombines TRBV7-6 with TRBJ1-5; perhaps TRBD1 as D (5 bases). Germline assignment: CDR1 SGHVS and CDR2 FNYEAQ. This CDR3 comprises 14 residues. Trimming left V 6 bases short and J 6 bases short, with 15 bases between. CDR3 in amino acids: CASSRGPPPQPQHF. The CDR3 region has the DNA TGTGCCAGCAGTCGGGGCCCCCCCCCTCAGCCCCAGCATTTT. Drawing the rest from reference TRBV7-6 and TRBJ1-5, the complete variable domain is GAGVSQSPRYKVTKRGQDVALRCDPISGHVSLYWYRQALGQGPEFLTYFNYEAQQDKSGLPNDRFSAERPEGSISTLTIQRTEQRDSAMYRCASSRGPPPQPQHFGDGTRLSIL.

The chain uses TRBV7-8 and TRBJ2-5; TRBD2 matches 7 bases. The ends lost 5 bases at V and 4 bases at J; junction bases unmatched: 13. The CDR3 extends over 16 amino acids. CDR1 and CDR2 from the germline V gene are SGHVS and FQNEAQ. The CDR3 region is CASSPQGAGIRETQYF. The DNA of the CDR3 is TGTGCCAGCAGCCCCCAGGGAGCGGGGATTAGAGAGACCCAGTACTTC.

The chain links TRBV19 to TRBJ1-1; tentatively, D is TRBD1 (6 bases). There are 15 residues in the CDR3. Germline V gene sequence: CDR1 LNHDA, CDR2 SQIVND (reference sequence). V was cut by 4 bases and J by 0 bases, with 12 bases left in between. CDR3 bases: TGTGCCAGTAGTACTATGGACAGACTGAACACTGAAGCTTTCTTT. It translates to CASSTMDRLNTEAFF.

CDR3 loop: CASSLNAGGATDTQYF. The CDR3 nucleotides are TGTGCCAGCAGTTTAAACGCGGGAGGGGCCACAGATACGCAGTATTTT. This chain connects TRBV27 to TRBJ2-3; 9 positions agree with TRBD2. J was trimmed by 2 bases and V by 2 bases; bases with no gene match: 5. The CDR3 is made up of 16 amino acids. Germline V gives CDR1 MNHEY, CDR2 SMNVEV (reference sequence).

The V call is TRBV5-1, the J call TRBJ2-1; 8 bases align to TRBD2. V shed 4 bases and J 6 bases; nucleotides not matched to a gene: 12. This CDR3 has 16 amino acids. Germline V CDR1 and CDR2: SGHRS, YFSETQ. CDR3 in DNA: TGCGCCAGCAGCCTCGCCGGCGGGGGGCTGTTCAATGAGCAGTTCTTC. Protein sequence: CASSLAGGGLFNEQFF.

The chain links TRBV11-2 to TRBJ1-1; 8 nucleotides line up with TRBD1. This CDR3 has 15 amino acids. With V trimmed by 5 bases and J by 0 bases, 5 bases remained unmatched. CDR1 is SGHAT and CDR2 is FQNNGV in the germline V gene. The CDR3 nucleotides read TGTGCCAGCAGCCGACAGGGGACCATGAACACTGAAGCTTTCTTT. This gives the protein CASSRQGTMNTEAFF.

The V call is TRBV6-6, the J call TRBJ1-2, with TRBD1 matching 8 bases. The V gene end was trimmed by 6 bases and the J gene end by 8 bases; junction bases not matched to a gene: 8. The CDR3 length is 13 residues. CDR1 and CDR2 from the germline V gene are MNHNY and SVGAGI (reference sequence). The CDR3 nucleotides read TGTGCCAGCAGGCCCGGACAGGGAAACGGCTACACCTTC. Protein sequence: CASRPGQGNGYTF.

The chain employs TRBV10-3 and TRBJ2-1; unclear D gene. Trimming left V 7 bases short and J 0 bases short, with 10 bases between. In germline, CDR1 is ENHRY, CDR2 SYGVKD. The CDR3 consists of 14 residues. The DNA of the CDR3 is TGTGCCATCAATTCTCTTCTCTCCTACAATGAGCAGTTCTTC. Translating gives CAINSLLSYNEQFF.

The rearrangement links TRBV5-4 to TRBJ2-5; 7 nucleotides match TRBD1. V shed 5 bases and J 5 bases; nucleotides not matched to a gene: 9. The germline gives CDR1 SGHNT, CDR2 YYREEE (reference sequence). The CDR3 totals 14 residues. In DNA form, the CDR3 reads TGTGCCAGCAGGAAGGAAGGGGGCAGGGAGACCCAGTACTTC. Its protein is CASRKEGGRETQYF.

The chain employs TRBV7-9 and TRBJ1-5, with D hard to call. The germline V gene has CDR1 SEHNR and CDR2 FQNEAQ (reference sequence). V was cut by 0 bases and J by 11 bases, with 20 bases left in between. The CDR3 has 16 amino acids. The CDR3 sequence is CASSLARDGETGTQHF. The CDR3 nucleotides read TGTGCCAGCAGCTTAGCCCGGGATGGCGAGACGGGGACCCAGCATTTT.

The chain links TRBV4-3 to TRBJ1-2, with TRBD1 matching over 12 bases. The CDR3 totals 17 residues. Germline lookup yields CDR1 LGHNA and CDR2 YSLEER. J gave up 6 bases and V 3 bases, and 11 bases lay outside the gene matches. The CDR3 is CASSHRDRGRVGDGYTF. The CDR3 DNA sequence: TGCGCCAGCAGCCACCGGGACAGGGGGCGCGTGGGAGATGGCTACACCTTC.